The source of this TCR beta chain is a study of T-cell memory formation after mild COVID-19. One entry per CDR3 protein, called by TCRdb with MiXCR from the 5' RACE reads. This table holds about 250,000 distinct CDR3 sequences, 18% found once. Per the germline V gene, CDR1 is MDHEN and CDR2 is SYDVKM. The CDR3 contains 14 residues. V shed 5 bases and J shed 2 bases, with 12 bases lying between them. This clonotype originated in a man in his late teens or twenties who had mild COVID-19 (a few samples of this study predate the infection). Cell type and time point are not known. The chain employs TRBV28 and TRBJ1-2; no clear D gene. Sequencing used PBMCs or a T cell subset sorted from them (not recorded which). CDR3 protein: CASSSWQINYGYTF. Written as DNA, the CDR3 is TGTGCCAGCAGTAGTTGGCAGATCAACTATGGCTACACCTTC.